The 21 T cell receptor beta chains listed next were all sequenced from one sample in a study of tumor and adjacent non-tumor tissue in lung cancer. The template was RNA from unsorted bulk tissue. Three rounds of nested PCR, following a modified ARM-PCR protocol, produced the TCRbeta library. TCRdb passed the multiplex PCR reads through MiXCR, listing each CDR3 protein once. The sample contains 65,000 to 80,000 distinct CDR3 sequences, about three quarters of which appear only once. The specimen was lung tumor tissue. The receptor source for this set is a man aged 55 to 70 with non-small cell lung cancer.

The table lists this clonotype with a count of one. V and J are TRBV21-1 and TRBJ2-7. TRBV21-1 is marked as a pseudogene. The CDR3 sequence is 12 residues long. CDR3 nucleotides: TGTGCCAGCAGCTCAATCCGACGGGTGCAGTACTTC. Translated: CASSSIRRVQYF.

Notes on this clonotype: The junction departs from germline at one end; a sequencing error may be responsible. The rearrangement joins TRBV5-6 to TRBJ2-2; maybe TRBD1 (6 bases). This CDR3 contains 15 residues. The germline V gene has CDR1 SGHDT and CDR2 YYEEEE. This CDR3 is CASSSLNRDTGELLF. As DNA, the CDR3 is TGTGCCAGCAGCTCCCTGAACAGGGACACCGGGGAGCTGTTATTT.

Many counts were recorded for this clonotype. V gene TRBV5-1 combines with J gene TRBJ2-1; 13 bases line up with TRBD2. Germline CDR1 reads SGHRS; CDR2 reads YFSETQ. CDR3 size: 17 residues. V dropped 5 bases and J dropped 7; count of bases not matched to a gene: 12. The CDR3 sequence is CASRKVWTSGSRNEQFF. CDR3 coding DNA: TGCGCCAGCAGGAAAGTTTGGACTAGCGGGAGTCGGAATGAGCAGTTCTTC.

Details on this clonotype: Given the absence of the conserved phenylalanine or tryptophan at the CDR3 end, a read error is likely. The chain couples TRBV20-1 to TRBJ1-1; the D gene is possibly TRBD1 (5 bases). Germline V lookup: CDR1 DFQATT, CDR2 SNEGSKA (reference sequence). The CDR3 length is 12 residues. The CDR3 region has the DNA TGCAGTGTTAGAGTCAGGGCGGCTGAAGCTTTCCTT. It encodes CSVRVRAAEAFL.

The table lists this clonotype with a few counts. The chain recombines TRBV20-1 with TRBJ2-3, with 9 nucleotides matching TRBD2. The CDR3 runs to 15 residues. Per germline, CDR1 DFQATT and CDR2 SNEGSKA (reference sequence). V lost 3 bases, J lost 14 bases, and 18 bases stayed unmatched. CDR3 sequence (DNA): TGCAGTGCTAGCAATAGCGGGAGTGACACAGATGCGCTGTATTTT. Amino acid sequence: CSASNSGSDTDALYF.

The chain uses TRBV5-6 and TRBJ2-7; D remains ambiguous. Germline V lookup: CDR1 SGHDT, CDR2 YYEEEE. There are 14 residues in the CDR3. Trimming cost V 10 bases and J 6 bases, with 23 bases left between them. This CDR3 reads CAGSLPRNSAEQYF. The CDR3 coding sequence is TGTGCCGGTAGCTTGCCTCGCAACAGTGCCGAGCAGTACTTC.

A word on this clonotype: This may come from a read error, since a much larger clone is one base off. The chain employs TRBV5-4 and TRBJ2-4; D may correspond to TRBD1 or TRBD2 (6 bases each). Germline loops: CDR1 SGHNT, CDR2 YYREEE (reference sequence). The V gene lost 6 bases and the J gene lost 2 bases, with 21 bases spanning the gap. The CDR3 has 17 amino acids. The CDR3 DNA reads TGTGCCAGCAACCAGGGACCTAGGGGGGTATCCAAAAACATTCAGTACTTC. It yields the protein CASNQGPRGVSKNIQYF.

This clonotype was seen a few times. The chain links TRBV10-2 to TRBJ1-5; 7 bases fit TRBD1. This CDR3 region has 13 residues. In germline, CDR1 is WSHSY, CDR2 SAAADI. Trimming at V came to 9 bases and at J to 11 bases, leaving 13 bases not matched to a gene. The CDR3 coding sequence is TGCGCCAGTACCCGAAACAGGGGACAGTCCCAGCATTTT. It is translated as CASTRNRGQSQHF.

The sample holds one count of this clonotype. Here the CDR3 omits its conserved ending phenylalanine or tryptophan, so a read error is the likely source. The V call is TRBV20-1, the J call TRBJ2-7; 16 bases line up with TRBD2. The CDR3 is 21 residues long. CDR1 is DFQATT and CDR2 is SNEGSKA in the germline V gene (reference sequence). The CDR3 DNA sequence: TGCACTGCTAGTTCGGGACTAGCGGGAGGGCCGGTAGGCCTTAGCTCCTACGAGCAGTACCTC. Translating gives CTASSGLAGGPVGLSSYEQYL.

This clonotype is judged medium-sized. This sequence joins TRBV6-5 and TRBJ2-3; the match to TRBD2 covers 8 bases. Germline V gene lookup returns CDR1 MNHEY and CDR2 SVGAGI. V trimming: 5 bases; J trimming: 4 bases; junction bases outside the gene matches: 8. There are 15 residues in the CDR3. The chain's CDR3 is CASSRASGRADTQYF. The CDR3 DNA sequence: TGTGCCAGCAGTAGGGCTAGCGGGCGGGCAGATACGCAGTATTTT.

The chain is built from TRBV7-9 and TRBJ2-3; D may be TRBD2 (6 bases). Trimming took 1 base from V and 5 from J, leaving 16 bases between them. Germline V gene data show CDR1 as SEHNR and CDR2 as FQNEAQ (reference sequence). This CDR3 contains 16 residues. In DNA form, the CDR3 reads TGTGCCAGCAGCTTAGAGTCGGTCAGGAGGGGAGATACGCAGTATTTT. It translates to CASSLESVRRGDTQYF.

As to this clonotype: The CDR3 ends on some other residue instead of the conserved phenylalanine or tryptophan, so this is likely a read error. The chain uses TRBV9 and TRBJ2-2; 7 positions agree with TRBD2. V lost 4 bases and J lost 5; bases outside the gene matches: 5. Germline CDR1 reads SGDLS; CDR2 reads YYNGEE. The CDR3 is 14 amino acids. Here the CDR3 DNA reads TGTGCCAGCAGCCCGGGGGGAAGTACCGGGGAGCTGTTTTTA. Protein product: CASSPGGSTGELFL.

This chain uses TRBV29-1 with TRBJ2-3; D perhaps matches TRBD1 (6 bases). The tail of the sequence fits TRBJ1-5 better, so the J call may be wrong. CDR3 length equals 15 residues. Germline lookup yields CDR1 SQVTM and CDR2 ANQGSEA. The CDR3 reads CSVEGSGTTTGTQHF. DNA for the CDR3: TGCAGCGTTGAAGGATCGGGGACAACGACAGGTACACAGCATTTT.

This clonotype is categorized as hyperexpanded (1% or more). This CDR3 reads CSATLAGGPETGELFF. The CDR3 bases are TGCAGTGCTACTTTAGCGGGAGGGCCGGAGACCGGGGAGCTGTTTTTT. This rearrangement joins TRBV20-1 to TRBJ2-2; 11 positions agree with TRBD2. Unmatched junction bases numbered 9, after V lost 4 bases and J lost 5 bases. CDR1 and CDR2 (germline): DFQATT, SNEGSKA (reference sequence). This CDR3 comprises 16 residues.

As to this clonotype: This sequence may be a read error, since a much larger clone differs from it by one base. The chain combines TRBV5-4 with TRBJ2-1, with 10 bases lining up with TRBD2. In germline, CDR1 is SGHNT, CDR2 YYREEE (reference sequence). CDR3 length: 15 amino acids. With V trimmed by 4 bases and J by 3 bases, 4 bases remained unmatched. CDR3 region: CASSSTSGIYNEQFF. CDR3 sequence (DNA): TGTGCCAGCAGCAGCACTAGCGGGATCTACAATGAGCAGTTCTTC.

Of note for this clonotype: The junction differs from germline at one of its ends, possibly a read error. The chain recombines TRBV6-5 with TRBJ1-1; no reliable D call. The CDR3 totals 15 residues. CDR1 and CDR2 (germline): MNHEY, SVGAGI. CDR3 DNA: TGTGCGAGCAGTGGGTCGAGGAGAGGAGACACTGAAACTTTCTTT. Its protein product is CASSGSRRGDTETFF.

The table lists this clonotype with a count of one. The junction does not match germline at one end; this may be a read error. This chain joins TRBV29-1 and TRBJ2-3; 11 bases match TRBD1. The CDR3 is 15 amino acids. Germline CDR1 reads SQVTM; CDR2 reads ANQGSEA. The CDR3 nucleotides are TGCAGCGTTGACCCCTGGACAGGGGGCGCAGATACGCACTATTTT. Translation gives CSVDPWTGGADTHYF.

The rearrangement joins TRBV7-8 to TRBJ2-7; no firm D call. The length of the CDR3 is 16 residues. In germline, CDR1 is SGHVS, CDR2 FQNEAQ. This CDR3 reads CSSSLDGLGSSYEQYF. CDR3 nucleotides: TGTAGCAGCAGCTTAGATGGGCTCGGCAGCTCCTACGAGCAGTACTTC.

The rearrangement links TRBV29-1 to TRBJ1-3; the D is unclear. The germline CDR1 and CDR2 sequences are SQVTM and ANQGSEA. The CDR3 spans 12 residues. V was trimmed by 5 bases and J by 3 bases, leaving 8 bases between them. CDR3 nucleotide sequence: TGCAGCGTTACTAGCTTTGGAAACACCATATATTTT. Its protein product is CSVTSFGNTIYF. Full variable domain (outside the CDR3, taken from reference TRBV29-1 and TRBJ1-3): SAVISQKPSRDICQRGTSLTIQCQVDSQVTMMFWYRQQPGQSLTLIATANQGSEATYESGFVIDKFPISRPNLTFSTLTVSNMSPEDSSIYLCSVTSFGNTIYFGEGSWLTVV.

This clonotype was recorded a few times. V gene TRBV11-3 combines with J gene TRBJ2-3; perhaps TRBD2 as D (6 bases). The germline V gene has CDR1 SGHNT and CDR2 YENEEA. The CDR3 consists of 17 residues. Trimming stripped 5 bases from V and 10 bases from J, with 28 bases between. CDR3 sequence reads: CASSPTSGRPMYDAQYF. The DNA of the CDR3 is TGTGCCAGCAGCCCTACTAGTGGGAGGCCGATGTATGATGCGCAGTATTTT.

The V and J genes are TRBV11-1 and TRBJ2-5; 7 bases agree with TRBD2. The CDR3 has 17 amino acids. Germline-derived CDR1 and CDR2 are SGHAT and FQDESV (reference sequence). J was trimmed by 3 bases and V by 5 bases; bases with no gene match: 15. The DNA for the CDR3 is TGTGCCAGCAGCCTCCCGAGGACTAGGCCAAGTAAAGAGACCCAGTACTTC. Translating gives CASSLPRTRPSKETQYF.